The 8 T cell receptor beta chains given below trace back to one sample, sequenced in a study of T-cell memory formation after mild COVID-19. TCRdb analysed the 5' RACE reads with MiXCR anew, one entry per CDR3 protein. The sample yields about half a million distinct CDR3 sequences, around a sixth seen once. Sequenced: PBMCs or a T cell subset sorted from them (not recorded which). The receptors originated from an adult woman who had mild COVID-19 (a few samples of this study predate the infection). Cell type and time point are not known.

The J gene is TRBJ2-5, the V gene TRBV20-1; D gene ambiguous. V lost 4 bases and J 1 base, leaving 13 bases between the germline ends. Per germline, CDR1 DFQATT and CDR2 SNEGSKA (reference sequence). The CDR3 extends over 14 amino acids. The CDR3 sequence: CSAIRAGPQETQYF. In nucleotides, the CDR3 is TGCAGTGCTATTAGGGCAGGACCCCAAGAGACCCAGTACTTC.

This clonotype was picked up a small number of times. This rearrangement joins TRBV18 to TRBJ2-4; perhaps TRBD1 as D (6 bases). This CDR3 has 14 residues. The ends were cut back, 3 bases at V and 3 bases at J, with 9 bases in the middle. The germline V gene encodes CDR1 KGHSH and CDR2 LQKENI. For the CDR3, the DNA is TGTGCCAGCTCACCCTTGGACAGCAAAAACATTCAGTACTTC. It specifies CASSPLDSKNIQYF.

CDR3 in amino acids: CASSQDGSGASYEQYF. For the CDR3, the DNA is TGCGCCAGCAGCCAAGATGGGAGCGGAGCCTCCTACGAGCAGTACTTC. The rearrangement joins TRBV4-3 to TRBJ2-7; maybe TRBD2 (5 bases). Looked up from germline, CDR1 is LGHNA and CDR2 is YSLEER. The CDR3 consists of 16 residues. The V and J ends lost 0 bases and 0 bases respectively, with 12 bases between them.

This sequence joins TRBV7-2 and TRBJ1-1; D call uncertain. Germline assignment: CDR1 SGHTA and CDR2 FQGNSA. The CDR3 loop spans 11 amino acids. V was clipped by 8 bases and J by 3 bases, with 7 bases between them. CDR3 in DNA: TGTGCCAGCGTTTGGTACACTGAAGCTTTCTTT. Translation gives CASVWYTEAFF.

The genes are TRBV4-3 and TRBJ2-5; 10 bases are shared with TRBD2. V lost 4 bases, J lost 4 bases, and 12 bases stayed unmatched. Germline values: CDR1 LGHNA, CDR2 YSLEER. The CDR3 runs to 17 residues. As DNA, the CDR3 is TGCGCCAGCAGCCCATTTTCCGGGACTAGCGTTGGAGAGACCCAGTACTTC. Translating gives CASSPFSGTSVGETQYF.

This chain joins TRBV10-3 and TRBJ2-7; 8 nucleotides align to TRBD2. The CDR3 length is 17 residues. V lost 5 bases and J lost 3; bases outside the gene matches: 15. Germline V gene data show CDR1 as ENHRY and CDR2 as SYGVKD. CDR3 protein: CAISPSLLAASFYEQYF. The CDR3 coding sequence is TGTGCCATCAGTCCCTCCCTACTAGCGGCTAGCTTCTACGAGCAGTACTTC.

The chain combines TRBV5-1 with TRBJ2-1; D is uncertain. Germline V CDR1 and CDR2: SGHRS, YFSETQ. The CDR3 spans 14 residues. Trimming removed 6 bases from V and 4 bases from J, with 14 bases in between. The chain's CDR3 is CASKNSLGYNEQFF. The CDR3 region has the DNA TGCGCCAGCAAAAATAGCCTGGGGTACAATGAGCAGTTCTTC.

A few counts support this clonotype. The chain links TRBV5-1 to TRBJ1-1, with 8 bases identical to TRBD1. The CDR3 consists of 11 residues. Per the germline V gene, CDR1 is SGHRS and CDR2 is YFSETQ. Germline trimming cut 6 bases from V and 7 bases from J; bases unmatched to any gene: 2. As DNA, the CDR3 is TGCGCCAGCAAGACAGGGGATGAAGCTTTCTTT. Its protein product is CASKTGDEAFF.